What follows are 29 T cell receptor beta chains derived from one specimen sequenced in a study of shared clonotypes between healthy human individuals (dated by TCRdb to 2019 to 2021). The library was generated by the immunoSEQ multiplex PCR assay. The immuneACCESS repertoire file appears here via TCRdb, limited to in-frame rearrangements. These files lack a portion of the clones; in checked studies, under half of the deficit traces to unresolved V genes, and the cause of the others is not known. This sample is represented by roughly 1 million clones; 75% to 80% of them were singletons. The biggest ten clones account for roughly 0.56% of the sample. The sample consisted of memory CD4+ T cells from PBMCs. The cell subset or site tag for this specimen amounts to: CD45RA-negative fraction. The receptors originated from a man younger than 35 in good health. Some clones in this sample may be carry-over from other donors' samples.

This chain connects TRBV19 to TRBJ2-1; the match to TRBD1 covers 9 bases. The CDR3 contains 20 residues. Germline trimming cut 3 bases from V and 3 bases from J; bases unmatched to any gene: 18. Germline assignment: CDR1 LNHDA and CDR2 SQIVND (reference sequence). CDR3 amino acids: CASSIGGLPGQGTLYNEQFF. CDR3 nucleotides: TGTGCCAGTAGTATTGGGGGGTTACCGGGACAGGGCACCCTCTACAATGAGCAGTTCTTC.

As for this clone: A much larger clone lies one base from this, so it may be a read error. The chain couples TRBV10-3 to TRBJ1-5; 9 bases are shared with TRBD1. Germline V lookup: CDR1 ENHRY, CDR2 SYGVKD. The CDR3 spans 14 residues. CDR3 DNA sequence: TGTGCCACCTCGACGGGACAGGGAAATCAGCCCCGGCATTTT. Its protein is CATSTGQGNQPRHF.

The chain has TRBV23-1 and TRBJ2-5; tentatively, D is TRBD2 (6 bases). The J call could be wrong; TRBJ2-7 is a better fit for the DNA end. TRBV23-1 is classed as an ORF, of uncertain function. This CDR3 comprises 17 residues. The CDR3 reads CASSQPMPGSSFYEQYF. The CDR3 region has the DNA TGCGCCAGCAGTCAGCCCATGCCCGGGAGTTCCTTCTACGAGCAGTACTTC.

The chain combines TRBV5-8 with TRBJ2-5; 7 bases map to TRBD2. V lost 6 bases, J lost 2 bases, and 10 bases stayed unmatched. CDR1 and CDR2 from the germline V gene are SGHTS and YDEGEE. The CDR3 is 15 amino acids. The DNA of the CDR3 is TGTGCCAGCAACCCGCTTGGGGGAGGGCAAGAGACCCAGTACTTC. Protein product: CASNPLGGGQETQYF. The full variable domain, its missing parts supplied by reference TRBV5-8 and TRBJ2-5, is EAGVTQSPTHLIKTRGQQATLRCSPISGHTSVYWYQQALGLGLQFLLWYDEGEERNRGNFPPRFSGRQFPNYSSELNVNALELEDSALYLCASNPLGGGQETQYFGPGTRLLVL.

As to this clone: A read error may explain this, as a much larger clone is one base away. The same CDR3 can be traced to other DNA sequences in this sample. The chain has TRBV28 and TRBJ2-3; no firm D call. The germline gives CDR1 MDHEN, CDR2 SYDVKM. V shed 4 bases and J shed 1 base, with 3 bases lying between them. The CDR3 loop spans 12 amino acids. CDR3 amino acids: CASSSRTDTQYF. CDR3 bases: TGTGCCAGCAGTTCCCGCACAGATACGCAGTATTTT.

This chain links TRBV4-2 with TRBJ2-5; TRBD2 aligns across 11 bases. The CDR3 runs 16 residues. Per the germline V gene, CDR1 is LGHNA and CDR2 is YNFKEQ. Trimming at V came to 1 base and at J to 3 bases, leaving 4 bases not matched to a gene. The DNA of the CDR3 is TGTGCCAGCAGCCAAGGTGGTAGCGGGAGGGAAGAGACCCAGTACTTC. Translation: CASSQGGSGREETQYF.

About this clone itself: The same CDR3 is also encoded by other DNA sequences in this sample. V is TRBV9 and J is TRBJ2-7; D remains unclear. Germline values: CDR1 SGDLS, CDR2 YYNGEE. CDR3 length: 14 residues. The V and J ends lost 0 bases and 1 base respectively, with 8 bases between them. CDR3 sequence (DNA): TGTGCCAGCAGCGTAGCGGTGACTTCCTACGAGCAGTACTTC. It is translated as CASSVAVTSYEQYF.

Concerning this clone: Since a much larger clone is just one base distant, this may be a read error. The chain recombines TRBV11-3 with TRBJ2-5; D unresolved. Between the trimmed V and J ends, which lost 1 base and 4 bases, there was a span of 4 bases. CDR3 size: 12 residues. Germline V gene data show CDR1 as SGHNT and CDR2 as YENEEA. Here the CDR3 reads CASSLAGETQYF. The CDR3 nucleotides are TGTGCCAGCAGCTTAGCTGGAGAGACCCAGTACTTC.

V usage is TRBV7-6 and J usage is TRBJ2-3, with a possible D match to TRBD1 (5 bases). The V end lost 1 base, the J end lost 3 bases, and 8 bases lay between the germline ends. In germline, CDR1 is SGHVS, CDR2 FNYEAQ. The CDR3 consists of 14 residues. The CDR3 loop is CASSLVTGTDTQYF. The CDR3 coding sequence is TGTGCCAGCAGCTTAGTAACAGGAACAGATACGCAGTATTTT. Full variable domain (remainder filled in from reference TRBV7-6 and TRBJ2-3): GAGVSQSPRYKVTKRGQDVALRCDPISGHVSLYWYRQALGQGPEFLTYFNYEAQQDKSGLPNDRFSAERPEGSISTLTIQRTEQRDSAMYRCASSLVTGTDTQYFGPGTRLTVL.

This clone was seen only a few times. This rearrangement joins TRBV27 to TRBJ2-7; TRBD2 matches 10 bases. Germline loops: CDR1 MNHEY, CDR2 SMNVEV (reference sequence). This CDR3 comprises 18 residues. J lost 4 bases, V lost 7 bases, and 19 bases had no gene match. CDR3 protein: CASTIRAIGSSGSYEQYF. CDR3 nucleotide sequence: TGTGCCAGCACCATTAGAGCCATAGGTTCTAGCGGGAGTTACGAGCAGTACTTC.

This clone was seen only a few times. V usage is TRBV20-1 and J usage is TRBJ2-1; a possible D gene is TRBD1 (6 bases). The CDR3 length is 11 residues. Germline assignment: CDR1 DFQATT and CDR2 SNEGSKA (reference sequence). Trimming removed 3 bases at V and 12 bases at J, with 12 bases between. The CDR3 here is CSARVQGRQFF. CDR3 bases: TGCAGTGCTAGGGTACAGGGACGGCAGTTCTTC.

The CDR3 region is CASSLDNMGGTEAFF. The CDR3 DNA reads TGTGCCAGCAGCTTAGACAATATGGGGGGAACTGAAGCTTTCTTT. The chain combines TRBV11-1 with TRBJ1-1; perhaps TRBD1 as D (5 bases). The CDR3 contains 15 residues. V was shortened by 1 base and J by 5 bases, with 14 bases between the two germline ends. CDR1 is SGHAT, CDR2 FQDESV, per germline (reference sequence).

The rearrangement links TRBV4-2 to TRBJ2-7; D remains unclear. V was trimmed by 4 bases and J by 0 bases, leaving 10 bases between them. This CDR3 has 14 amino acids. Germline assignment: CDR1 LGHNA and CDR2 YNFKEQ. The CDR3 nucleotides read TGTGCCAGCAGCCCCTACCTTGGCTCCTACGAGCAGTACTTC. Residues: CASSPYLGSYEQYF.

This clone appeared many times. The chain employs TRBV11-1 and TRBJ1-4; 7 positions match TRBD1. CDR3 length: 13 amino acids. Germline CDR1 reads SGHAT; CDR2 reads FQDESV (reference sequence). V lost 2 bases, J lost 7 bases, and 1 base stayed unmatched. The CDR3 DNA reads TGTGCCAGCAGCTTACACAGGGGTGAAAAACTGTTTTTT. Its protein product is CASSLHRGEKLFF.

The DNA of the CDR3 is TGCGCCAGCAGCCAAGATCCGACGGCGAACACCGGGGAGCTGTTTTTT. It yields the protein CASSQDPTANTGELFF. The V gene is TRBV4-1, the J gene TRBJ2-2; D is undetermined. There are 16 residues in the CDR3. Germline-derived CDR1 and CDR2 are MGHRA and YSYEKL. V lost 0 bases and J 0 bases, leaving 8 bases between the germline ends.

The chain joins TRBV5-1 to TRBJ2-7, with 8 bases identical to TRBD1. The germline V gene has CDR1 SGHRS and CDR2 YFSETQ. The CDR3 length is 16 residues. Losses at the gene ends were 3 bases for V and 3 bases for J; bases not matched to a gene: 11. The CDR3 loop is CASSSRPLGQGYEQYF. The DNA of the CDR3 is TGCGCCAGCAGCTCCCGCCCCCTCGGACAGGGCTACGAGCAGTACTTC.

The V gene is TRBV10-3, the J gene TRBJ1-2; no clear D gene. The CDR3 spans 11 residues. Deletions cut 3 bases from V and 7 bases from J, with 6 bases between. The V gene's germline CDR1 is ENHRY and CDR2 SYGVKD. The CDR3 bases are TGTGCCATCAGTGATTTGGTTGGCTACACCTTC. This sequence encodes CAISDLVGYTF.

The chain carries TRBV9 and TRBJ1-1; perhaps TRBD1 as D (6 bases). The germline gives CDR1 SGDLS, CDR2 YYNGEE. Between the trimmed V and J ends, which lost 4 bases and 1 base, there was a span of 20 bases. CDR3 length: 17 residues. CDR3: CASSTREGQLGNTEAFF. DNA of the CDR3: TGTGCCAGCAGCACCAGAGAAGGACAGCTCGGGAACACTGAAGCTTTCTTT.

The chain couples TRBV28 to TRBJ2-7; no definite D call. V lost 4 bases and J lost 4, with 14 bases in between. CDR1 MDHEN and CDR2 SYDVKM come from the germline V gene. This CDR3 comprises 14 residues. In nucleotides, the CDR3 is TGTGCCAGCAGTTCTCCCGGTCGTCCTTACGAGCAGTACTTC. Encoded protein: CASSSPGRPYEQYF.

V is TRBV7-9 and J is TRBJ2-1, with 8 bases matching TRBD1. Germline loops: CDR1 SEHNR, CDR2 FQNEAQ (reference sequence). Trimming at V came to 5 bases and at J to 0 bases, leaving 6 bases not matched to a gene. The CDR3 is made up of 16 amino acids. CDR3 in amino acids: CASSTDRGSSYNEQFF. CDR3 DNA sequence: TGTGCCAGCAGCACCGACAGGGGAAGCTCCTACAATGAGCAGTTCTTC. Filled out from reference TRBV7-9 and TRBJ2-1, the complete variable domain reads DTGVSQNPRHKITKRGQNVTFRCDPISEHNRLYWYRQTLGQGPEFLTYFQNEAQLEKSRLLSDRFSAERPKGSFSTLEIQRTEQGDSAMYLCASSTDRGSSYNEQFFGPGTRLTVL.

This clone has only a few counts. The genes are TRBV30 and TRBJ2-4, with D hard to call. The germline gives CDR1 GTSNPN, CDR2 SVGIG (reference sequence). The CDR3 is made up of 15 amino acids. V was clipped by 2 bases and J by 3 bases, with 14 bases between them. The CDR3 spells CAWSPDGKFKNIQYF. CDR3 sequence (DNA): TGTGCCTGGAGTCCGGACGGAAAATTCAAAAACATTCAGTACTTC.

The chain carries TRBV30 and TRBJ2-1, with 7 bases fitting TRBD2. Germline CDR1 reads GTSNPN; CDR2 reads SVGIG (reference sequence). V shed 3 bases, J shed 9 bases, and the junction held 2 bases outside the gene matches. CDR3 length: 11 residues. This chain's CDR3 is CAWSGRSEQFF. Here the CDR3 DNA reads TGTGCCTGGAGCGGGAGGAGTGAGCAGTTCTTC. Together with reference TRBV30 and TRBJ2-1, the CDR3 gives the full variable domain: SQTIHQWPATLVQPVGSPLSLECTVEGTSNPNLYWYRQAAGRGLQLLFYSVGIGQISSEVPQNLSASRPQDRQFILSSKKLLLSDSGFYLCAWSGRSEQFFGPGTRLTVL.

The CDR3 region is CATRVRGADTQYF. The CDR3 nucleotides are TGTGCCACCAGAGTGAGAGGGGCAGATACGCAGTATTTT. The rearrangement links TRBV15 to TRBJ2-3; either TRBD1 or TRBD2 may supply D (5 bases each). V lost 6 bases to trimming and J lost 4 bases, with 11 bases between them. The V gene's germline CDR1 is LNHNV and CDR2 YYDKDF (reference sequence). This CDR3 is 13 amino acids long.

The chain uses TRBV27 and TRBJ2-5; TRBD1 matches at 7 bases. The CDR3 is 14 residues long. Germline CDR1 is MNHEY and CDR2 is SMNVEV (reference sequence). Germline trimming cut 6 bases from V and 5 bases from J; bases unmatched to any gene: 9. The CDR3 bases are TGTGCCAGCAGCGTTGGAAGGGGGCGGGAGACCCAGTACTTC. Translation gives CASSVGRGRETQYF.

The chain uses TRBV10-3 and TRBJ2-7, with 10 positions matching TRBD1. CDR1 and CDR2 from the germline V gene are ENHRY and SYGVKD. This CDR3 is built from 15 residues. The junction had 1 base not matched to a gene; V was cut back by 0 bases and J by 2 bases. In DNA form, the CDR3 reads TGTGCCATCAGTGAGTCCGGACAGGGGGCCTACGAGCAGTACTTC. It is translated as CAISESGQGAYEQYF.

This clone was counted ten times or more. This chain connects TRBV28 to TRBJ1-5; D call uncertain. There are 15 residues in the CDR3. With 2 bases removed from V and 3 bases from J, the gap between germline ends came to 11 bases. The germline V gene has CDR1 MDHEN and CDR2 SYDVKM. Here the CDR3 reads CASSLRSGYNQPQHF. CDR3 nucleotide sequence: TGTGCCAGCAGTTTAAGGTCGGGGTACAATCAGCCCCAGCATTTT.

V gene TRBV4-1 combines with J gene TRBJ2-1; D perhaps matches TRBD2 (5 bases). Trimming stripped 0 bases from V and 4 bases from J, with 10 bases between. The CDR3 has 15 residues. The germline V gene has CDR1 MGHRA and CDR2 YSYEKL. The CDR3 DNA sequence: TGCGCCAGCAGCCAAGAAACTAGAGTTTACAATGAGCAGTTCTTC. This translates into CASSQETRVYNEQFF.

V and J are TRBV30 and TRBJ2-7, with TRBD1 identical over 9 bases. The CDR3 has 15 amino acids. Germline V gene data show CDR1 as GTSNPN and CDR2 as SVGIG (reference sequence). J lost 4 bases, V lost 3 bases, and 10 bases had no gene match. The CDR3 here is CAWSPRTGVVYEQYF. The CDR3 DNA follows: TGTGCCTGGAGCCCCAGGACAGGGGTGGTGTACGAGCAGTACTTC.

The rearrangement joins TRBV5-1 to TRBJ2-1, with TRBD2 identical over 10 bases. The CDR3 totals 16 residues. CDR1 and CDR2 from the germline V gene are SGHRS and YFSETQ. V was pared by 0 bases and J by 5 bases, with 5 bases of the junction left unmatched. The CDR3 coding sequence is TGCGCCAGCAGCTTGGGACGGACTAGCGGAAACAATGAGCAGTTCTTC. As protein: CASSLGRTSGNNEQFF.